One and the same sample provided the 32 T cell receptor beta chains below, sequenced in a study of T cell responses to AZD1222 COVID-19 vaccine. Profiling relied on immunoSEQ multiplex PCR, and the TCRdb table lists in-frame clones only, not all of them. The repertoire holds 85,000 to 130,000 clones, 88% seen once, with approximately 9% in the top ten. Specimen: peripheral blood, collected on day 0 of AZD1222 vaccination. These receptors originate from an adult in good health.

V is TRBV24-1 and J is TRBJ1-5; maybe TRBD1 (6 bases). The V gene lost 7 bases and the J gene lost 9 bases, with 12 bases spanning the gap. This CDR3 region has 12 residues. Germline assignment: CDR1 KGHDR and CDR2 SFDVKD. CDR3 sequence (DNA): TGTGCCACCAGGGAAGGGGGTGGGCCCCAGCATTTT. Translated, it gives CATREGGGPQHF.

This chain joins TRBV7-8 and TRBJ1-5, with no clear D. The ends were cut back, 0 bases at V and 7 bases at J, with 7 bases in the middle. Germline assignment: CDR1 SGHVS and CDR2 FQNEAQ. The CDR3 contains 13 residues. The CDR3 DNA reads as TGTGCCAGCAGCTTAGCTGGGCAGCAGCCCCAGCATTTT. Amino acids: CASSLAGQQPQHF.

The chain couples TRBV7-2 to TRBJ2-1, with 12 nucleotides matching TRBD2. Trimming removed 3 bases from V and 9 bases from J; junction bases left unmatched: 9. The CDR3 is made up of 16 amino acids. CDR1 is SGHTA, CDR2 FQGNSA, per germline. CDR3 nucleotides: TGTGCCAGCAGCTTCGAACTATTGACTAGCGGGGGTGAGCAGTTCTTC. This translates into CASSFELLTSGGEQFF.

The chain is built from TRBV10-1 and TRBJ1-2, with 10 bases matching TRBD1. Germline V CDR1 and CDR2: WNHNN, SYGVQD (reference sequence). V trimming: 6 bases; J trimming: 0 bases; junction bases outside the gene matches: 10. The CDR3 extends over 17 amino acids. As DNA, the CDR3 is TGCGCCAGCAGAGAGGGGACAGGGGTTGACTCTAACTATGGCTACACCTTC. Encoded protein: CASREGTGVDSNYGYTF.

The chain recombines TRBV18 with TRBJ2-3; D is uncertain. V was trimmed by 6 bases and J by 0 bases, leaving 7 bases between them. The germline CDR1 and CDR2 sequences are KGHSH and LQKENI. The CDR3 totals 13 residues. CDR3 sequence: CASSLDSTDTQYF. CDR3 DNA sequence: TGTGCCAGCTCCCTTGACAGCACAGATACGCAGTATTTT.

This chain joins TRBV24-1 and TRBJ2-1, with 8 bases matching TRBD2. With V trimmed by 0 bases and J by 7 bases, 10 bases remained unmatched. Per the germline V gene, CDR1 is KGHDR and CDR2 is SFDVKD. This CDR3 contains 17 residues. CDR3 protein: CATSDLPRSGSQNEQFF. In DNA, the CDR3 is TGTGCCACCAGTGATTTGCCCAGGAGCGGGAGTCAAAATGAGCAGTTCTTC.

V and J are TRBV4-2 and TRBJ2-1; D is perhaps TRBD2 (5 bases). The germline gives CDR1 LGHNA, CDR2 YNFKEQ. Trimming removed 4 bases from V and 10 bases from J, with 20 bases in between. The CDR3 contains 15 residues. This chain's CDR3 is CASSPDPPRTSEQFF. The CDR3 nucleotides are TGTGCCAGCAGCCCCGACCCCCCCAGGACTTCGGAGCAGTTCTTC.

The rearrangement uses TRBV4-3 and TRBJ1-2, with 8 bases identical to TRBD1. V lost 0 bases, J lost 10 bases, and 4 bases stayed unmatched. Germline V gene sequence: CDR1 LGHNA, CDR2 YSLEER. The CDR3 covers 13 residues. The CDR3 here is CASSQEDRGLYTF. The CDR3 DNA sequence: TGCGCCAGCAGCCAAGAAGACAGGGGACTCTACACCTTC.

The chain recombines TRBV5-5 with TRBJ1-5; 11 bases agree with TRBD1. This CDR3 has 16 residues. Germline V gives CDR1 SGHKS, CDR2 YYEKEE (reference sequence). After removal of 4 bases from V and 5 bases from J, the junction contained 8 bases not matched to a gene. The CDR3 loop reads CASSPRTGGEDQPQHF. The CDR3 nucleotides read TGTGCCAGCAGCCCCCGGACAGGGGGCGAGGATCAGCCCCAGCATTTT.

The V and J genes are TRBV6-6 and TRBJ2-7; 8 nucleotides match TRBD2. Germline V gives CDR1 MNHNY, CDR2 SVGAGI (reference sequence). The CDR3 contains 14 residues. V lost 6 bases and J lost 5; bases outside the gene matches: 9. The CDR3 is CASRDSGRSHEQYF. The CDR3 bases are TGTGCCAGCAGGGACAGCGGGAGATCCCACGAGCAGTACTTC.

This sequence joins TRBV5-5 and TRBJ2-1; TRBD2 aligns across 14 bases. The CDR3 is 18 amino acids. The germline V gene has CDR1 SGHKS and CDR2 YYEKEE (reference sequence). Losses at the gene ends were 9 bases for V and 1 base for J; bases not matched to a gene: 12. The CDR3 region is CATVPGLAGAGSYNEQFF. CDR3 nucleotides: TGTGCCACCGTACCGGGACTAGCGGGAGCGGGGTCCTACAATGAGCAGTTCTTC.

This chain links TRBV5-6 with TRBJ1-6, with TRBD1 as a possible D gene (5 bases). The CDR3 consists of 19 residues. Per the germline V gene, CDR1 is SGHDT and CDR2 is YYEEEE. V was trimmed by 3 bases and J by 0 bases, leaving 19 bases between them. The CDR3 nucleotides are TGTGCCAGCAGCTCCGCAGCACGCGGGGCGAGCTCCTATAATTCACCCCTCCACTTT. Translating gives CASSSAARGASSYNSPLHF.

The count of this clone is one. The genes are TRBV7-9 and TRBJ2-1, with 13 bases identical to TRBD2. This CDR3 has 17 residues. V lost 5 bases, J lost 0 bases, and 4 bases stayed unmatched. CDR1 and CDR2 (germline): SEHNR, FQNEAQ (reference sequence). CDR3 loop: CASSTWTSGGSYNEQFF. CDR3 in DNA: TGTGCCAGCAGCACCTGGACTAGCGGGGGCTCCTACAATGAGCAGTTCTTC. Filled out from reference TRBV7-9 and TRBJ2-1, the complete variable domain reads DTGVSQNPRHKITKRGQNVTFRCDPISEHNRLYWYRQTLGQGPEFLTYFQNEAQLEKSRLLSDRFSAERPKGSFSTLEIQRTEQGDSAMYLCASSTWTSGGSYNEQFFGPGTRLTVL.

The chain combines TRBV28 with TRBJ1-2, with TRBD1 matching over 10 bases. This CDR3 contains 17 residues. J gave up 2 bases and V 5 bases, and 11 bases lay outside the gene matches. Germline V gene sequence: CDR1 MDHEN, CDR2 SYDVKM. For the CDR3, the DNA is TGTGCCAGCAGTCCGGGACAGGGGTGGGAAATGAACTATGGCTACACCTTC. This sequence encodes CASSPGQGWEMNYGYTF.

This clone was observed once. The chain carries TRBV14 and TRBJ2-3; TRBD2 matches 8 bases. CDR1 and CDR2 (germline): SGHDN, FVKESK. J was trimmed by 14 bases and V by 4 bases; bases with no gene match: 8. CDR3 length equals 12 residues. In nucleotides, the CDR3 is TGTGCCAGCAGCCTGGGGACTAGTAGTCTGTATTTT. This codes for CASSLGTSSLYF. Full variable domain (outside the CDR3, taken from reference TRBV14 and TRBJ2-3): EAGVTQFPSHSVIEKGQTVTLRCDPISGHDNLYWYRRVMGKEIKFLLHFVKESKQDESGMPNNRFLAERTGGTYSTLKVQPAELEDSGVYFCASSLGTSSLYFGPGTRLTVL.

The chain has TRBV27 and TRBJ2-1; D is uncertain. The CDR3 runs 13 residues. V shed 4 bases and J shed 4 bases, with 8 bases lying between them. Germline assignment: CDR1 MNHEY and CDR2 SMNVEV (reference sequence). The CDR3 DNA follows: TGTGCCAGCAGTTCTGCGGCTTACAATGAGCAGTTCTTC. As protein: CASSSAAYNEQFF.

The V and J genes are TRBV5-1 and TRBJ2-1; TRBD1 matches at 8 bases. Germline loops: CDR1 SGHRS, CDR2 YFSETQ. V was pared by 0 bases and J by 6 bases, with 5 bases of the junction left unmatched. This CDR3 spans 15 amino acids. The DNA of the CDR3 is TGCGCCAGCAGCTTGGCCGGACAGGGTGGCAATGAGCAGTTCTTC. Protein sequence: CASSLAGQGGNEQFF.

This rearrangement joins TRBV18 to TRBJ2-4, with 9 bases aligning to TRBD1. The CDR3 loop spans 15 amino acids. V shed 3 bases and J 7 bases; nucleotides not matched to a gene: 7. Looked up from germline, CDR1 is KGHSH and CDR2 is LQKENI. CDR3 protein: CASSPGQGSSNIQYF. For the CDR3, the DNA is TGTGCCAGCTCACCGGGACAGGGAAGTAGTAACATTCAGTACTTC.

The chain has TRBV29-1 and TRBJ2-1; either TRBD1 or TRBD2 may fit D (6 bases each). CDR1 SQVTM and CDR2 ANQGSEA come from the germline V gene. V shed 2 bases and J shed 6 bases, with 17 bases lying between them. The length of the CDR3 is 15 residues. The chain's CDR3 is CSVETFGGQGNEQFF. CDR3 nucleotides: TGCAGCGTTGAAACTTTTGGGGGGCAAGGCAATGAGCAGTTCTTC.

The CDR3 bases are TGCAGTGCAGGGGCGGGGTATGGCTACACCTTC. It yields the protein CSAGAGYGYTF. The chain uses TRBV20-1 and TRBJ1-2; TRBD1 might be the D (5 bases). The CDR3 contains 11 residues. The V gene's germline CDR1 is DFQATT and CDR2 SNEGSKA (reference sequence). V was clipped by 6 bases and J by 5 bases, with 10 bases between them.

CDR3 region: CASSLGPTTREQFF. CDR3 sequence (DNA): TGTGCCAGCAGCTTGGGGCCTACCACCAGGGAGCAGTTCTTC. The chain recombines TRBV7-3 with TRBJ2-1; a weak D match, TRBD1 (5 bases). Trimming stripped 3 bases from V and 10 bases from J, with 16 bases between. Germline CDR1 and CDR2: SGHTA and FQGTGA. CDR3 size: 14 residues.

Points on this clone: The junction shows a germline mismatch at one end, possibly a read error. V gene TRBV7-7 combines with J gene TRBJ2-3; TRBD2 matches at 9 bases. Per germline, CDR1 SSHAT and CDR2 FNYEAQ (reference sequence). The CDR3 loop spans 15 amino acids. CDR3 sequence reads: CASSPASGASGTQYF. In nucleotides, the CDR3 is TGTGCTAGCAGCCCCGCTAGCGGGGCTAGCGGTACGCAGTATTTT.

The genes are TRBV24-1 and TRBJ1-2, with D maybe TRBD1 (5 bases). The CDR3 length is 14 residues. Germline V CDR1 and CDR2: KGHDR, SFDVKD. V was cut by 9 bases and J by 4 bases, with 17 bases left in between. CDR3 protein: CATPRALGTYGYTF. Written as DNA, the CDR3 is TGTGCCACCCCCAGGGCCCTGGGGACCTATGGCTACACCTTC.

In DNA, the CDR3 is TGCGCCAGCAGCTCCGACAACTACGAGCAGTACTTC. As protein: CASSSDNYEQYF. V and J are TRBV5-1 and TRBJ2-7; D unresolved. Trimming shortened V by 3 bases and J by 3 bases, and 7 bases separated the two germline ends. This CDR3 comprises 12 residues. CDR1 SGHRS and CDR2 YFSETQ come from the germline V gene.

The rearrangement links TRBV6-1 to TRBJ2-7; D call uncertain. Germline V lookup: CDR1 MNHNS, CDR2 SASEGT. Trimming stripped 0 bases from V and 3 bases from J, with 15 bases between. The CDR3 contains 16 residues. CDR3 nucleotide sequence: TGTGCCAGCAGTGAAGCTGCAGGCTCTCGGCTCTACGAGCAGTACTTC. Translation gives CASSEAAGSRLYEQYF.

This chain's CDR3 is CASRLARGPYQPQHF. CDR3 sequence (DNA): TGTGCCAGCAGGCTTGCTCGGGGGCCTTATCAGCCCCAGCATTTT. This chain uses TRBV28 with TRBJ1-5; possible D gene TRBD1, 6 bases. V lost 6 bases, J lost 5 bases, and 17 bases lay in between. The CDR3 is 15 amino acids. Germline V gives CDR1 MDHEN, CDR2 SYDVKM.

The chain uses TRBV5-8 and TRBJ2-1, with 7 bases lining up with TRBD2. Trimming at V came to 4 bases and at J to 4 bases, leaving 8 bases not matched to a gene. CDR1 SGHTS and CDR2 YDEGEE come from the germline V gene. CDR3 length: 15 amino acids. As DNA, the CDR3 is TGTGCCAGCAGCAGCGGGACGGGTTCGTACAATGAGCAGTTCTTC. Its protein product is CASSSGTGSYNEQFF.

The CDR3 DNA follows: TGTGCCACCAGTGATGTTGGAAGCAATCAGCCCCAGCATTTT. Translation: CATSDVGSNQPQHF. The chain recombines TRBV24-1 with TRBJ1-5; D unresolved. The CDR3 has 14 residues. CDR1 is KGHDR and CDR2 is SFDVKD in the germline V gene. Trimming shortened V by 3 bases and J by 1 base, and 6 bases separated the two germline ends.

This sequence joins TRBV27 and TRBJ2-5; TRBD2 is a possible D gene (7 bases). V lost 1 base and J lost 4, with 22 bases in between. This CDR3 is built from 18 residues. Per the germline V gene, CDR1 is MNHEY and CDR2 is SMNVEV (reference sequence). The CDR3, as DNA: TGTGCCAGCAGTTTATTACCGCCGAGTCAGAGGGGGGGAGAGACCCAGTACTTC. As protein: CASSLLPPSQRGGETQYF.

The chain is built from TRBV3-1 (or the pseudogene TRBV3-2) and TRBJ2-7; D may match TRBD1 or TRBD2 (5 bases each). The CDR3 is 12 amino acids. V lost 1 base and J lost 12, with 13 bases in between. The V gene's germline CDR1 is LGHDT and CDR2 YNNKEL (reference sequence). CDR3 sequence: CASSQGDSGSYF. The CDR3, as DNA: TGTGCCAGCAGCCAAGGTGACAGCGGTTCGTACTTC.

This clone was counted a single time. J is TRBJ2-1 and V is TRBV6-2 or TRBV6-3; weak D call: TRBD1 (6 bases). Germline values: CDR1 MNHEY, CDR2 SVGEGT. The V end lost 6 bases, the J end lost 7 bases, and 16 bases lay between the germline ends. CDR3 size: 14 residues. The CDR3 DNA is TGTGCCAGCAGCCCCCTAGGGGGAGCGAATGAGCAGTTCTTC. Protein product: CASSPLGGANEQFF.

The chain links TRBV3-1 (or the pseudogene TRBV3-2) to TRBJ2-2; D not certain. The CDR3 is 11 amino acids. Germline V lookup: CDR1 LGHDT, CDR2 YNNKEL (reference sequence). Between the trimmed V and J ends, which lost 2 bases and 5 bases, there was a span of 0 bases. The CDR3 nucleotides are TGTGCCAGCAGCCAAACCGGGGAGCTGTTTTTT. Protein sequence: CASSQTGELFF.